The 18 T cell receptor beta chains presented below share a single source sample, sequenced in a study of blood T cell repertoires in COVID-19. Generated by immunoSEQ multiplex PCR, the TCRdb table keeps only in-frame clones and is missing some. The sample includes approximately 330,000 clones, roughly 90% of them seen just once. The sample consisted of peripheral blood. Receptor source: a man younger than 45 with COVID-19, enrolled during active disease.

The V call is TRBV23-1, the J call TRBJ2-2; D is possibly TRBD2 (5 bases). TRBV23-1 is given ORF status, its function remaining uncertain. V was clipped by 3 bases and J by 6 bases, with 20 bases between them. The CDR3 contains 17 residues. The CDR3 protein is CASSHLLRRTASGELFF. The CDR3 coding sequence is TGCGCCAGCAGTCACCTCTTAAGGAGGACGGCTTCCGGGGAGCTGTTTTTT.

The chain is built from TRBV7-2 and TRBJ2-1, with 9 nucleotides matching TRBD1. With V trimmed by 0 bases and J by 5 bases, 11 bases remained unmatched. CDR3 length equals 18 residues. From germline, CDR1 is SGHTA and CDR2 FQGNSA. CDR3 coding DNA: TGTGCCAGCAGCTTAGCGGAGCCCTGGGACAGGGTGGACAATGAGCAGTTCTTC. It encodes CASSLAEPWDRVDNEQFF.

The gene calls are TRBV5-6 and TRBJ2-7, with 10 bases that match TRBD2. Germline values: CDR1 SGHDT, CDR2 YYEEEE. Trimming cost V 1 base and J 3 bases; bases outside gene matches: 4. The length of the CDR3 is 15 residues. CDR3 residues: CASSLLAGASYEQYF. For the CDR3, the DNA is TGTGCCAGCAGCTTGCTAGCGGGGGCCAGCTACGAGCAGTACTTC.

This chain joins TRBV5-1 and TRBJ1-4, with D perhaps TRBD1 (6 bases). CDR3 length: 16 amino acids. Trimming took off 0 bases at V and 8 bases at J, with 17 bases between the two ends. Germline CDR1 reads SGHRS; CDR2 reads YFSETQ. The chain's CDR3 is CASSLAQGTGTEKLFF. The CDR3 bases are TGCGCCAGCAGCTTGGCTCAGGGTACAGGGACAGAAAAACTGTTTTTT.

The chain is built from TRBV5-4 and TRBJ1-2; D is perhaps TRBD1 (5 bases). Trimming left V 0 bases short and J 5 bases short, with 14 bases between. The germline CDR1 and CDR2 sequences are SGHNT and YYREEE (reference sequence). The CDR3 totals 15 residues. The chain's CDR3 is CASSLARAIDYGYTF. In DNA, the CDR3 is TGTGCCAGCAGCTTGGCCAGGGCGATTGATTATGGCTACACCTTC.

The chain has TRBV29-1 and TRBJ2-7, with D tentatively TRBD2 (6 bases). The CDR3 extends over 16 amino acids. The germline V gene has CDR1 SQVTM and CDR2 ANQGSEA. The V end was cut by 4 bases, the J end by 4 bases, with 23 bases between. In nucleotides, the CDR3 is TGCAGCGTTGGGGGTAGGGCGGGACGCGGGGCATACGAGCAGTACTTC. It yields the protein CSVGGRAGRGAYEQYF.

The chain combines TRBV5-1 with TRBJ2-3; D is possibly TRBD2 (6 bases). V lost 0 bases to trimming and J lost 1 base, with 15 bases between them. CDR1 SGHRS and CDR2 YFSETQ come from the germline V gene. The CDR3 has 17 residues. In DNA, the CDR3 is TGCGCCAGCAGCTTGGCCCCGGGACTGCTCGGCACAGATACGCAGTATTTT. Its protein is CASSLAPGLLGTDTQYF.

The chain uses TRBV30 and TRBJ2-1, with 8 bases aligning to TRBD2. The trim removed 0 bases at V and 5 bases at J, leaving 9 bases unmatched. The CDR3 is 16 residues long. The germline gives CDR1 GTSNPN, CDR2 SVGIG (reference sequence). The CDR3 is CAWSVRRLALDNEQFF. The DNA for the CDR3 is TGTGCCTGGAGTGTACGCCGACTAGCGTTAGACAATGAGCAGTTCTTC. Full variable domain (missing parts from reference TRBV30 and TRBJ2-1): SQTIHQWPATLVQPVGSPLSLECTVEGTSNPNLYWYRQAAGRGLQLLFYSVGIGQISSEVPQNLSASRPQDRQFILSSKKLLLSDSGFYLCAWSVRRLALDNEQFFGPGTRLTVL.

V usage is TRBV28 and J usage is TRBJ2-3; 8 bases map to TRBD1. CDR1 is MDHEN and CDR2 is SYDVKM in the germline V gene. The CDR3 runs 14 residues. The junction had 4 bases not matched to a gene; V was cut back by 3 bases and J by 5 bases. The CDR3 DNA sequence: TGTGCCAGCAGTTTGACAGGGGAGGAAGATACGCAGTATTTT. Amino acid sequence: CASSLTGEEDTQYF.

The rearrangement links TRBV19 to TRBJ1-2; a possible D gene is TRBD1 (5 bases). V was pared by 4 bases and J by 8 bases, with 17 bases between. This CDR3 is built from 14 residues. Per the germline V gene, CDR1 is LNHDA and CDR2 is SQIVND (reference sequence). The CDR3 protein is CASSNTGGLWGYTF. In DNA, the CDR3 is TGTGCCAGTAGTAATACGGGGGGATTATGGGGCTACACCTTC. The variable domain in full, with the rest retrieved from reference TRBV19 and TRBJ1-2, is DGGITQSPKYLFRKEGQNVTLSCEQNLNHDAMYWYRQDPGQGLRLIYYSQIVNDFQKGDIAEGYSVSREKKESFPLTVTSAQKNPTAFYLCASSNTGGLWGYTFGSGTRLTVV.

The V call is TRBV7-6, the J call TRBJ2-7; the match to TRBD2 covers 7 bases. V lost 5 bases to trimming and J lost 1 base; unmatched junction nucleotides: 8. The CDR3 runs 15 residues. CDR1 and CDR2 (germline): SGHVS, FNYEAQ. The CDR3 DNA reads as TGTGCCAGCAGCAAAACTAGCGTTTCTTCCTACGAGCAGTACTTC. It codes for CASSKTSVSSYEQYF.

The rearrangement uses TRBV4-3 and TRBJ1-2; D might be TRBD1 (5 bases). CDR3 length: 16 residues. Germline CDR1 LGHNA, CDR2 YSLEER. V lost 1 base and J lost 4, with 16 bases in between. The chain's CDR3 is CASSQAPTGSGYGYTF. CDR3 DNA: TGCGCCAGCAGCCAAGCGCCAACAGGTAGTGGCTATGGCTACACCTTC.

The chain joins TRBV18 to TRBJ2-3; D remains ambiguous. Germline CDR1 KGHSH, CDR2 LQKENI. V dropped 3 bases and J dropped 0 bases, with 4 bases sitting between them. This CDR3 is 13 amino acids long. CDR3 in DNA: TGTGCCAGCTCACCCAAAAGCACAGATACGCAGTATTTT. Its translation: CASSPKSTDTQYF. Complete variable domain (other parts from reference TRBV18 and TRBJ2-3): NAGVMQNPRHLVRRRGQEARLRCSPMKGHSHVYWYRQLPEEGLKFMVYLQKENIIDESGMPKERFSAEFPKEGPSILRIQQVVRGDSAAYFCASSPKSTDTQYFGPGTRLTVL.

The rearrangement uses TRBV30 and TRBJ1-3; D is perhaps TRBD1 (6 bases). Germline V lookup: CDR1 GTSNPN, CDR2 SVGIG (reference sequence). Trimming left V 2 bases short and J 0 bases short, with 14 bases between. The CDR3 is 16 residues long. CDR3 sequence: CAWSRGGTSSGNTIYF. The CDR3 coding sequence is TGTGCCTGGAGTAGGGGGGGGACAAGCTCTGGAAACACCATATATTTT. The variable domain in full, with the rest retrieved from reference TRBV30 and TRBJ1-3, is SQTIHQWPATLVQPVGSPLSLECTVEGTSNPNLYWYRQAAGRGLQLLFYSVGIGQISSEVPQNLSASRPQDRQFILSSKKLLLSDSGFYLCAWSRGGTSSGNTIYFGEGSWLTVV.

This chain joins TRBV19 and TRBJ2-7, with D perhaps matching TRBD2 (5 bases). Germline loops: CDR1 LNHDA, CDR2 SQIVND (reference sequence). This CDR3 contains 11 residues. Trimming pared 7 bases from V and 5 bases from J, leaving 9 bases between. DNA for the CDR3: TGTGCCAGTAACGCCGGGGACGAGCAGTACTTC. This encodes CASNAGDEQYF.

The V and J genes are TRBV6-1 and TRBJ1-5; D is unresolved. V was clipped by 2 bases and J by 3 bases, with 8 bases between them. In germline, CDR1 is MNHNS, CDR2 SASEGT. CDR3 length: 14 amino acids. The CDR3 DNA is TGTGCCAGCAGTGAAATGGGCCCCAATCAGCCCCAGCATTTT. It specifies CASSEMGPNQPQHF.

The chain recombines TRBV28 with TRBJ2-7; 8 bases map to TRBD1. Per germline, CDR1 MDHEN and CDR2 SYDVKM. J gave up 4 bases and V 6 bases, and 11 bases lay outside the gene matches. The length of the CDR3 is 15 residues. This CDR3 is CASSPPGQVKYEQYF. Written as DNA, the CDR3 is TGTGCCAGCAGCCCTCCGGGACAGGTTAAGTACGAGCAGTACTTC.

The gene calls are TRBV29-1 and TRBJ1-1, with TRBD1 matching over 7 bases. The CDR3 runs 14 residues. Germline CDR1 and CDR2: SQVTM and ANQGSEA. V was pared by 4 bases and J by 0 bases, with 5 bases of the junction left unmatched. The CDR3 DNA reads as TGCAGCGTTGCACAGGGGCCCATGAACACTGAAGCTTTCTTT. Translating it yields CSVAQGPMNTEAFF.